The source of this T cell receptor beta chain is a study of blood T cells in healthy people across ages. The authors ran a second PCR of 7 to 11 cycles using a sample-barcoded 5' primer and a J-beta primer mix. TCRdb re-analysed the 5' RACE reads in MiXCR, keeping a single row per CDR3 protein. The sample consists of roughly 1,500,000 distinct CDR3 sequences, approximately 42% of them appearing once. This clonotype has more than one count but fewer than ten. The sample taken for sequencing was blood. This clonotype was sampled from a young woman in good health.

Written as DNA, the CDR3 is TGTGCCAGCACCCATGCGGGGGTAGACCATAACTATGGCTACACCTTC. It yields the protein CASTHAGVDHNYGYTF. This chain links TRBV5-5 with TRBJ1-2; D is possibly TRBD1 (5 bases). Germline lookup yields CDR1 SGHKS and CDR2 YYEKEE (reference sequence). Trimming took 6 bases from V and 1 from J, leaving 19 bases between them. The CDR3 is 16 amino acids.